The rows below give T cell receptor beta chains drawn from one sample of a study of CXCR3-negative and CXCR3-positive naive CD8 T cells. TCRdb re-called the 5' RACE reads and shows each CDR3 protein once, DNA omitted. The sample table includes 100,000 or so distinct CDR3 sequences. Sequenced sample: naive CXCR3- CD8+ T cells from blood. The receptors come from a human donor in good health. Some clones in this sample may be carry-over from other donors' samples. The CDR3 runs from the conserved cysteine through the conserved F or W. Each record gives: V gene, clone size, J gene, CDR3 protein. The listing skips clone size in some rows; elsewhere it reads once, few, many or a size class.

V gene: TRBV4-1; clone size: NA; J gene: TRBJ1-2; CDR3 protein: CASSHSRGTLYGYTF
V gene: TRBV29-1; clone size: NA; J gene: TRBJ2-7; CDR3 protein: CSVQPQGYEQYF
V gene: TRBV5-6; clone size: NA; J gene: TRBJ2-2; CDR3 protein: CASSLRGQVVGELFF
V gene: TRBV6-2/TRBV6-3; clone size: NA; J gene: TRBJ2-7; CDR3 protein: CASSYSGGKSYEQYF
V gene: TRBV9; clone size: NA; J gene: TRBJ2-5; CDR3 protein: CASSVEDRYQETQYF
V gene: TRBV12-3/TRBV12-4; clone size: NA; J gene: TRBJ2-3; CDR3 protein: CASTSQGGDTQYF
V gene: TRBV9; clone size: NA; J gene: TRBJ1-2; CDR3 protein: CASSVGKGGGFDGYTF
V gene: TRBV7-9; clone size: NA; J gene: TRBJ1-5; CDR3 protein: CASSLGGRGQPQHF
V gene: TRBV29-1; clone size: NA; J gene: TRBJ2-1; CDR3 protein: CSVEYYDNEQFF
V gene: TRBV12-3/TRBV12-4; clone size: NA; J gene: TRBJ1-2; CDR3 protein: CASSLGRTGGYTF
V gene: TRBV6-2/TRBV6-3; clone size: NA; J gene: TRBJ1-2; CDR3 protein: CASSYRDNYGYTF
V gene: TRBV20-1; clone size: NA; J gene: TRBJ2-7; CDR3 protein: CSAYTKRLRSTYEQYF
V gene: TRBV20-1; clone size: medium-sized; J gene: TRBJ1-1; CDR3 protein: CSARDLRGITEAFF
V gene: TRBV5-5; clone size: NA; J gene: TRBJ1-6; CDR3 protein: CASSYTGPLNSPLHF
V gene: TRBV12-3/TRBV12-4; clone size: NA; J gene: TRBJ2-1; CDR3 protein: CASNLRGGSYNEQFF
V gene: TRBV7-3; clone size: NA; J gene: TRBJ2-7; CDR3 protein: CASSTRQGEYEQYF
V gene: TRBV5-1; clone size: NA; J gene: TRBJ1-2; CDR3 protein: CASSSGTGYYGYTF